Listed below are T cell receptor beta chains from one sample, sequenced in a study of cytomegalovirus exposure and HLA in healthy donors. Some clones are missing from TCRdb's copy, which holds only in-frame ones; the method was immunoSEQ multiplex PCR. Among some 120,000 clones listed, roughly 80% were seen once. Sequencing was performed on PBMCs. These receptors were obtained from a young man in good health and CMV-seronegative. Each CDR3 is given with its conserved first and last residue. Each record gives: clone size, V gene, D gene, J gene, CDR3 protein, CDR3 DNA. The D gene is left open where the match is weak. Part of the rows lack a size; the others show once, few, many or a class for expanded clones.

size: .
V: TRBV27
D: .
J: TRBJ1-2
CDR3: CASSLGPGGIYGYTF
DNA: TGTGCCAGCAGTTTAGGCCCTGGAGGGATCTATGGCTACACCTTC

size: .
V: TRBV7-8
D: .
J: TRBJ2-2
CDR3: CASRPDSMTAGELFF
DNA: TGTGCCAGCAGACCCGACTCAATGACCGCCGGGGAGCTGTTTTTT

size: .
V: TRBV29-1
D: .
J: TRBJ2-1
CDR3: CSSLKGLSYNEQFF
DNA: TGCAGCTCGCTAAAGGGACTCTCCTACAATGAGCAGTTCTTC

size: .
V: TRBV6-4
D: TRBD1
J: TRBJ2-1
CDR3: CASSDGTGGDHEQFF
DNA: TGTGCCAGCAGTGATGGGACAGGGGGTGACCATGAGCAGTTCTTC

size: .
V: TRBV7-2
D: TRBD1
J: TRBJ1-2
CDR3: CASSLGDRAITYGYTF
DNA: TGTGCCAGCAGCTTAGGCGACAGGGCAATTACCTATGGCTACACCTTC

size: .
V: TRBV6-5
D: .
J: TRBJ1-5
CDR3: CASRGLDGNQPQHF
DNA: TGTGCCAGCAGGGGGCTGGACGGCAATCAGCCCCAGCATTTT

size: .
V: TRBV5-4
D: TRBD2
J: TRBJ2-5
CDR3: CASSFKVIAGSQETQYF
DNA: TGTGCCAGCAGCTTTAAGGTCATAGCGGGGTCCCAAGAGACCCAGTACTTC

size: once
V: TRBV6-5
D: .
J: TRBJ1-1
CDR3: CASSYRWNTEAFF
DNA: TGTGCCAGCAGTTACCGGTGGAACACTGAAGCTTTCTTT

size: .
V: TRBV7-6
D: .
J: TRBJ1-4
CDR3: CASSAPQATNEKLFF
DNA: TGTGCCAGCAGCGCCCCACAGGCAACTAATGAAAAACTGTTTTTT

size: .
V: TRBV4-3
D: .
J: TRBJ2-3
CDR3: CASSLDRFTDTQYF
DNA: TGCGCCAGCAGCCTCGACAGATTCACAGATACGCAGTATTTT

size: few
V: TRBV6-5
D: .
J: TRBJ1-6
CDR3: CASRTSGDSVSPLHF
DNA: TGTGCCAGCAGGACCAGTGGAGATAGCGTTTCACCCCTCCACTTT

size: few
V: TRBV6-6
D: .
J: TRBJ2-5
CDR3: CASRGERETQYF
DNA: TGTGCCAGCCGGGGAGAGAGGGAGACCCAGTACTTC

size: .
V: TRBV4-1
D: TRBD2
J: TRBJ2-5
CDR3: CASSPPTGGTETQYF
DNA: TGCGCCAGCAGCCCCCCAACGGGGGGTACGGAGACCCAGTACTTC

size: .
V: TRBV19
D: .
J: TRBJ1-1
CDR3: CASSIRPQGRNTEAFF
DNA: TGTGCCAGTAGTATAAGGCCGCAGGGTAGGAACACTGAAGCTTTCTTT

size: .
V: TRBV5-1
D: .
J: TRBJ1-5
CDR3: CASSLVAGSNQPQHF
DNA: TGCGCCAGCAGCTTGGTTGCGGGTAGCAATCAGCCCCAGCATTTT

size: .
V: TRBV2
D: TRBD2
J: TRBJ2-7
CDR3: CASSERRGGLGEQYF
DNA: TGTGCCAGCAGTGAAAGGCGGGGGGGGTTGGGAGAGCAGTACTTC

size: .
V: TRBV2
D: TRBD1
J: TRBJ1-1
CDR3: CASSAEGATEAFF
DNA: TGTGCCAGCAGTGCGGAGGGGGCAACTGAAGCTTTCTTT

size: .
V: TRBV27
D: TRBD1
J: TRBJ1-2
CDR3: CASSLSPDRAYGYTF
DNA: TGTGCCAGCAGTTTATCTCCAGACAGGGCCTATGGCTACACCTTC

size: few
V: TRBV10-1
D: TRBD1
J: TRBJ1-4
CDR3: CASSPGTGGPNEKLFF
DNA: TGCGCCAGCAGCCCTGGGACAGGGGGGCCTAATGAAAAACTGTTTTTT

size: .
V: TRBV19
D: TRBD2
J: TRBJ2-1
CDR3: CASSIGRGGLNEQFF
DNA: TGTGCCAGTAGTATCGGGCGGGGGGGCCTCAATGAGCAGTTCTTC

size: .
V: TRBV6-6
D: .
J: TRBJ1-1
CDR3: CASGRTENTEAFF
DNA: TGTGCCAGCGGGAGGACGGAGAACACTGAAGCTTTCTTT

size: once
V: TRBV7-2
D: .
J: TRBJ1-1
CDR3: CASSSRELSTEAFF
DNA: TGTGCCAGCAGCTCCCGGGAGCTCTCAACTGAAGCTTTCTTT

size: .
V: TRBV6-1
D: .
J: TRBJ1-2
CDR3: CASSLQGRNYGYTF
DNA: TGTGCCAGCAGTTTACAGGGAAGGAACTATGGCTACACCTTC